The 31 T cell receptor beta chains reported below all come from one sample, sequenced in a study of regulatory T cells in long-lasting Graves disease. Time point of the sample: newly diagnosed GD, antithyroid drugs for less than 3 months. Isolated PBMC RNA provided the starting material for the TCR library. HTBI primers from iRepertoire and Arm-PCR of CDR3 regions yielded the TCR beta libraries. Each CDR3 protein is one row after TCRdb ran MiXCR on the multiplex PCR reads. The sample contains 620,000 or so distinct CDR3 sequences, roughly 15% of which appear only once. The same data also contributed to another study, on T cells in Graves' hyperthyroidism and ophthalmopathy.

Sequencing was performed on peripheral blood mononuclear cells (PBMCs), taken at new diagnosis, from a patient treated with antithyroid drugs. The receptors derive from a woman aged 25 to 39 with Graves disease.

This clonotype was detected ten times or more. The chain employs TRBV5-1 and TRBJ2-3, with a weak D call TRBD1 (7 bases). This CDR3 has 15 amino acids. Germline CDR1 is SGHRS and CDR2 is YFSETQ. The ends were cut back, 4 bases at V and 6 bases at J, with 18 bases in the middle. The CDR3: CASSARGTRGDTQYF. CDR3 coding DNA: TGCGCCAGCAGCGCCAGGGGGACCCGGGGGGATACGCAGTATTTT. The full variable domain, its missing parts supplied by reference TRBV5-1 and TRBJ2-3, is KAGVTQTPRYLIKTRGQQVTLSCSPISGHRSVSWYQQTPGQGLQFLFEYFSETQRNKGNFPGRFSGRQFSNSRSEMNVSTLELGDSALYLCASSARGTRGDTQYFGPGTRLTVL.

This clonotype has a count of ten or more. The CDR3 DNA is TGTGCCAGCAGCTTAGTGGGGCTCACTGAAGCTTTCTTT. It codes for CASSLVGLTEAFF. The rearrangement joins TRBV7-9 to TRBJ1-1; perhaps TRBD1 as D (5 bases). The CDR3 length is 13 residues. Germline V gene data show CDR1 as SEHNR and CDR2 as FQNEAQ (reference sequence). The ends were cut back, 1 base at V and 4 bases at J, with 7 bases in the middle.

There are a few counts of this clonotype. J is TRBJ2-5 and V is TRBV19, with 7 positions matching TRBD2. The junction had 8 bases not matched to a gene; V was cut back by 6 bases and J by 1 base. Germline V lookup: CDR1 LNHDA, CDR2 SQIVND (reference sequence). CDR3 length: 15 residues. The DNA for the CDR3 is TGTGCCAGTAGGTCCCGAGCGGGGATCCAAGAGACCCAGTACTTC. This sequence encodes CASRSRAGIQETQYF. Filled out from reference TRBV19 and TRBJ2-5, the complete variable domain reads DGGITQSPKYLFRKEGQNVTLSCEQNLNHDAMYWYRQDPGQGLRLIYYSQIVNDFQKGDIAEGYSVSREKKESFPLTVTSAQKNPTAFYLCASRSRAGIQETQYFGPGTRLLVL.

This clonotype was recorded many times. The rearrangement links TRBV12-3 or TRBV12-4 to TRBJ1-5, with D possibly TRBD1 on 5 matching bases. The CDR3 covers 17 residues. With 2 bases removed from V and 4 bases from J, the gap between germline ends came to 18 bases. Here the CDR3 DNA reads TGTGCCAGCAGTTTATCTTCCTTCGGGACTTCGAATCAGCCCCAGCATTTT. It translates to CASSLSSFGTSNQPQHF.

This clonotype turned up a few times. V usage is TRBV30 and J usage is TRBJ2-3, with D perhaps TRBD2 (6 bases). The CDR3 spans 14 residues. Trimming pared 1 base from V and 3 bases from J, leaving 11 bases between. CDR1 and CDR2 (germline): GTSNPN, SVGIG (reference sequence). The CDR3 nucleotides read TGTGCCTGGAGTGGATTGGGGGGAACAGATACGCAGTATTTT. Amino acid sequence: CAWSGLGGTDTQYF.

The rearrangement links TRBV6-2 or TRBV6-3 to TRBJ1-3; D ambiguous. The CDR3 is 16 residues long. V was trimmed by 5 bases and J by 0 bases, leaving 14 bases between them. Germline V gives CDR1 MNHEY, CDR2 SVGEGT. The CDR3 sequence is CASSGPRGSSGNTIYF. Written as DNA, the CDR3 is TGTGCCAGCAGTGGTCCCCGGGGAAGCTCTGGAAACACCATATATTTT.

The sample holds a few counts of this clonotype. J is TRBJ2-5 and V is TRBV28, with D uncertain. Germline CDR1 is MDHEN and CDR2 is SYDVKM. Trimming took 7 bases from V and 1 from J, leaving 10 bases between them. This CDR3 spans 13 amino acids. Here the CDR3 DNA reads TGTGCCAGCAACGGACGCTTCCAAGAGACCCAGTACTTC. This encodes CASNGRFQETQYF.

This clonotype was seen many times. The chain combines TRBV28 with TRBJ1-5, with D possibly being TRBD1 (5 bases). Germline V CDR1 and CDR2: MDHEN, SYDVKM. The CDR3 runs to 15 residues. V lost 5 bases to trimming and J lost 9 bases, with 20 bases between them. CDR3 nucleotides: TGTGCCAGCAGTCCGGGGTTGGGGGTGATGGGGCCCCAGCATTTT. Translating gives CASSPGLGVMGPQHF.

This clonotype was detected many times. This sequence joins TRBV7-2 and TRBJ1-2, with 8 bases aligning to TRBD1. CDR1 is SGHTA, CDR2 FQGNSA, per germline. This CDR3 comprises 14 residues. Trimming took 5 bases from V and 7 from J; bases not matched to a gene: 9. CDR3 coding DNA: TGTGCCAGCAGCAGAATCGGGACAGGATCTGGCTACACCTTC. This sequence encodes CASSRIGTGSGYTF.

V is TRBV5-1 and J is TRBJ2-7; no clear D. Looked up from germline, CDR1 is SGHRS and CDR2 is YFSETQ. This CDR3 contains 15 residues. V lost 4 bases to trimming and J lost 3 bases, with 17 bases between them. The DNA for the CDR3 is TGCGCCAGCAGCCCCTACATGAAAGAGGACTACGAGCAGTACTTC. Encoded protein: CASSPYMKEDYEQYF.

This clonotype was counted only a few times. J is TRBJ2-1 and V is TRBV27, with D unclear. V lost 7 bases and J 9 bases, leaving 16 bases between the germline ends. Germline values: CDR1 MNHEY, CDR2 SMNVEV (reference sequence). This CDR3 spans 13 amino acids. CDR3 region: CASILGPGREQFF. For the CDR3, the DNA is TGTGCCAGCATTCTAGGACCCGGGCGTGAGCAGTTCTTC.

This clonotype has a handful of counts. A read error is possible here, since a much larger clone lies one base away. The chain combines TRBV28 with TRBJ1-5; 8 bases are a match to TRBD1. The V gene's germline CDR1 is MDHEN and CDR2 SYDVKM. The ends lost 4 bases at V and 5 bases at J; junction bases unmatched: 4. CDR3 length equals 14 residues. CDR3 residues: CASSYSGGYQPQHF. The CDR3 DNA is TGTGCCAGCAGTTACTCAGGGGGCTATCAGCCCCAGCATTTT.

This clonotype has ten or more counts. The gene calls are TRBV6-1 and TRBJ1-5, with a possible D match to TRBD1 (5 bases). The germline gives CDR1 MNHNS, CDR2 SASEGT. The CDR3 extends over 14 amino acids. Between the trimmed V and J ends, which lost 6 bases and 5 bases, there was a span of 14 bases. Here the CDR3 DNA reads TGTGCCAGCAGGCCCCGGGACGGATATCAGCCCCAGCATTTT. It encodes CASRPRDGYQPQHF.

Ten or more counts support this clonotype. The chain links TRBV28 to TRBJ1-1; D gene uncertain. Trimming removed 8 bases at V and 1 base at J, with 14 bases between. CDR3 length: 14 residues. The germline CDR1 and CDR2 sequences are MDHEN and SYDVKM. The CDR3: CASWPGKGNTEAFF. The CDR3 bases are TGTGCCAGCTGGCCGGGGAAGGGGAACACTGAAGCTTTCTTT.

This clonotype has more than one count but fewer than ten. The chain combines TRBV3-1 with TRBJ2-5; D possibly corresponds to TRBD2 (5 bases). There are 14 residues in the CDR3. Germline-derived CDR1 and CDR2 are LGHDT and YNNKEL (reference sequence). The germline V and J ends were trimmed by 0 bases and 4 bases, with 9 bases remaining between them. The CDR3 bases are TGTGCCAGCAGCCAAGAGGGAGTTGGAGAGACCCAGTACTTC. Its translation: CASSQEGVGETQYF.

This clonotype was found many times. The genes are TRBV7-3 and TRBJ2-3, with 12 bases lining up with TRBD2. Trimming took 5 bases from V and 5 from J; bases not matched to a gene: 5. This CDR3 is built from 15 residues. Germline V gives CDR1 SGHTA, CDR2 FQGTGA. The CDR3 coding sequence is TGTGCCAGCAGCACCCTGGGACTAGCGGGAGATACGCAGTATTTT. Translating it yields CASSTLGLAGDTQYF. The full variable domain, completed using reference TRBV7-3 and TRBJ2-3, is GAGVSQTPSNKVTEKGKYVELRCDPISGHTALYWYRQSLGQGPEFLIYFQGTGAADDSGLPNDRFFAVRPEGSVSTLKIQRTERGDSAVYLCASSTLGLAGDTQYFGPGTRLTVL.

The chain couples TRBV20-1 to TRBJ2-1; TRBD2 matches at 9 bases. CDR1 is DFQATT, CDR2 SNEGSKA, per germline (reference sequence). This CDR3 region has 15 residues. The trim removed 2 bases at V and 7 bases at J, leaving 9 bases unmatched. This CDR3 reads CSARKAGLAQNEQFF. The CDR3 region has the DNA TGCAGTGCTAGAAAGGCAGGACTAGCGCAGAATGAGCAGTTCTTC.

This clonotype has just a few counts. The V gene is TRBV7-9, the J gene TRBJ1-1, with D maybe TRBD1 (5 bases). V was cut by 5 bases and J by 4 bases, with 17 bases left in between. The germline V gene has CDR1 SEHNR and CDR2 FQNEAQ (reference sequence). The CDR3 is made up of 15 amino acids. The CDR3 DNA reads as TGTGCCAGCAGCCCCTACGGGCAGGGAGGCACTGAAGCTTTCTTT. Its protein product is CASSPYGQGGTEAFF.

Only one count was recorded for this clonotype. The chain links TRBV7-9 to TRBJ1-2; TRBD1 is a possible D gene (6 bases). This CDR3 contains 14 residues. Per the germline V gene, CDR1 is SEHNR and CDR2 is FQNEAQ (reference sequence). The V end was cut by 5 bases, the J end by 7 bases, with 17 bases between. The CDR3 region has the DNA TGTGCCAGCAGCCAAACAGGGATGGAGGGTGGCTACACCTTC. Protein: CASSQTGMEGGYTF.

This chain uses TRBV6-1 with TRBJ2-2, with 7 bases that match TRBD2. There are 13 residues in the CDR3. Germline-derived CDR1 and CDR2 are MNHNS and SASEGT. The V segment lost 5 bases and the J segment 6 bases; nucleotides outside the gene matches: 3. The CDR3 DNA reads as TGTGCCAGCAGTCATCTAGCGGCCGGGGAGCTGTTTTTT. Protein sequence: CASSHLAAGELFF.

This clonotype has only a few counts. The genes are TRBV30 and TRBJ2-7; D gene uncertain. The germline gives CDR1 GTSNPN, CDR2 SVGIG (reference sequence). The CDR3 contains 13 residues. Between the trimmed V and J ends, which lost 3 bases and 3 bases, there was a span of 12 bases. CDR3 protein: CAWSFRNYYEQYF. The CDR3 DNA reads TGTGCCTGGAGCTTCCGAAACTACTACGAGCAGTACTTC. The full variable domain, rest sourced from reference TRBV30 and TRBJ2-7, is SQTIHQWPATLVQPVGSPLSLECTVEGTSNPNLYWYRQAAGRGLQLLFYSVGIGQISSEVPQNLSASRPQDRQFILSSKKLLLSDSGFYLCAWSFRNYYEQYFGPGTRLTVT.

This clonotype was detected a few times. V is TRBV29-1 and J is TRBJ2-1; tentative D call: TRBD2 (5 bases). This CDR3 contains 12 residues. V dropped 6 bases and J dropped 9 bases, with 15 bases sitting between them. The germline CDR1 and CDR2 sequences are SQVTM and ANQGSEA. The CDR3 DNA sequence: TGCAGCGTGATCAAAACTAGAGGTGAGCAGTTCTTC. It yields the protein CSVIKTRGEQFF.

This clonotype came up many times. This chain connects TRBV12-3 or TRBV12-4 to TRBJ1-1, with a weak D call TRBD1 (6 bases). The CDR3 covers 14 residues. V was cut by 5 bases and J by 4 bases, with 14 bases left in between. For the CDR3, the DNA is TGTGCCAGCAGTCTGGGGGGGCGAAGCACTGAAGCTTTCTTT. Protein product: CASSLGGRSTEAFF.

This chain connects TRBV5-1 to TRBJ1-2, with D tentatively TRBD1 (5 bases). Germline V CDR1 and CDR2: SGHRS, YFSETQ. The CDR3 sequence is 14 residues long. Trimming left V 5 bases short and J 5 bases short, with 16 bases between. Written as DNA, the CDR3 is TGCGCCAGCAGTCTTGCCGGGACGGAATATGGCTACACCTTC. It is translated as CASSLAGTEYGYTF.

The rearrangement uses TRBV20-1 and TRBJ2-2; 10 bases line up with TRBD2. This CDR3 is 17 amino acids long. Germline V CDR1 and CDR2: DFQATT, SNEGSKA (reference sequence). V lost 2 bases and J lost 6; bases outside the gene matches: 12. The chain's CDR3 is CSARPLAGVSASGELFF. The CDR3 DNA reads TGCAGTGCTAGACCGCTAGCGGGAGTATCGGCTTCCGGGGAGCTGTTTTTT.

This clonotype has just a few counts. V usage is TRBV7-2 and J usage is TRBJ2-1; 8 bases line up with TRBD2. This CDR3 is 16 amino acids long. The germline CDR1 and CDR2 sequences are SGHTA and FQGNSA. J was trimmed by 0 bases and V by 3 bases; bases with no gene match: 4. CDR3 residues: CASSFASGSSYNEQFF. CDR3 nucleotides: TGTGCCAGCAGCTTCGCGAGCGGGAGCTCCTACAATGAGCAGTTCTTC. Filled out from reference TRBV7-2 and TRBJ2-1, the complete variable domain reads GAGVSQSPSNKVTEKGKDVELRCDPISGHTALYWYRQSLGQGLEFLIYFQGNSAPDKSGLPSDRFSAERTGGSVSTLTIQRTQQEDSAVYLCASSFASGSSYNEQFFGPGTRLTVL.

This clonotype was counted at least ten times. CDR3 in amino acids: CASSEVGLTYNEQFF. DNA of the CDR3: TGTGCCAGCAGTGAAGTAGGCTTAACCTACAATGAGCAGTTCTTC. The chain links TRBV6-1 to TRBJ2-1; D not resolved. The germline V gene has CDR1 MNHNS and CDR2 SASEGT. Trimming pared 1 base from V and 2 bases from J, leaving 9 bases between. The CDR3 contains 15 residues.

The chain is built from TRBV19 and TRBJ1-5; D ambiguous. The CDR3 extends over 12 amino acids. V was shortened by 10 bases and J by 4 bases, with 11 bases between the two germline ends. The germline gives CDR1 LNHDA, CDR2 SQIVND (reference sequence). The CDR3 nucleotides read TGTGCCACCCAAATGGGTAATCAGCCCCAGCATTTT. The encoded protein is CATQMGNQPQHF.

This clonotype has ten or more counts. The chain couples TRBV28 to TRBJ1-6; no firm D call. The ends were cut back, 6 bases at V and 10 bases at J, with 13 bases in the middle. The CDR3 spans 13 residues. Germline CDR1 is MDHEN and CDR2 is SYDVKM. CDR3 DNA: TGTGCCAGCAGCGAGATAACCGAATCACCCCTCCACTTT. Its protein is CASSEITESPLHF. Drawing the rest from reference TRBV28 and TRBJ1-6, the complete variable domain is DVKVTQSSRYLVKRTGEKVFLECVQDMDHENMFWYRQDPGLGLRLIYFSYDVKMKEKGDIPEGYSVSREKKERFSLILESASTNQTSMYLCASSEITESPLHFGNGTRLTVT.

This clonotype came up many times. The chain couples TRBV5-1 to TRBJ2-1, with TRBD2 as a possible D gene (5 bases). V gave up 0 bases and J gave up 7 bases, with 14 bases separating them. CDR3 length: 15 residues. Germline-derived CDR1 and CDR2 are SGHRS and YFSETQ. In nucleotides, the CDR3 is TGCGCCAGCAGCTTGGGAGCACCCGAGCGGAATGAGCAGTTCTTC. This sequence encodes CASSLGAPERNEQFF.

In its sample, this clonotype was seen many times. J is TRBJ2-3 and V is TRBV27; TRBD1 matches 7 bases. The CDR3 is 15 amino acids. Germline loops: CDR1 MNHEY, CDR2 SMNVEV (reference sequence). V trimming: 7 bases; J trimming: 2 bases; junction bases outside the gene matches: 9. The CDR3 coding sequence is TGTGCCAGCAAACCCGAGACAGGGTACACAGATACGCAGTATTTT. This gives the protein CASKPETGYTDTQYF.